The next 23 T cell receptor beta chains were all read from a single sample in a study of identical twins. Each CDR3 protein gets one entry after TCRdb re-called the 5' RACE reads with MiXCR. The data hold 1.5 million or so distinct CDR3 sequences, with roughly a third observed a single time. The sequencing sample was made of cord blood. All receptors come from a newborn girl in good health.

This clonotype was picked up a small number of times. V gene TRBV12-3 or TRBV12-4 combines with J gene TRBJ2-1, with TRBD2 matching over 14 bases. The CDR3 length is 19 residues. Trimming took 5 bases from V and 1 from J; bases not matched to a gene: 10. The CDR3 sequence: CASSISGLAGGGSYNEQFF. The CDR3 coding sequence is TGTGCCAGCAGTATATCCGGACTAGCGGGAGGTGGGTCCTACAATGAGCAGTTCTTC.

This clonotype appeared a few times. The rearrangement joins TRBV5-1 to TRBJ2-1, with D maybe TRBD2 (5 bases). The DNA end is a closer match to TRBJ2-7, so the J assignment may be wrong. In germline, CDR1 is SGHRS, CDR2 YFSETQ. The CDR3 length is 14 residues. In DNA form, the CDR3 reads TGCGCCAGCAGCTACCAGCGGTCCTACAATGAGCAGTACTTC. Translation gives CASSYQRSYNEQYF.

This clonotype was counted at least ten times. This chain joins TRBV4-1 and TRBJ2-5, with 10 bases lining up with TRBD2. The length of the CDR3 is 15 residues. Germline V CDR1 and CDR2: MGHRA, YSYEKL. J lost 0 bases, V lost 2 bases, and 0 bases had no gene match. The CDR3 region has the DNA TGCGCCAGCAGCCAAACTAGCGGGAACCAAGAGACCCAGTACTTC. Translating it yields CASSQTSGNQETQYF.

The rearrangement uses TRBV3-1 and TRBJ2-3; TRBD1 aligns across 8 bases. CDR1 and CDR2 from the germline V gene are LGHDT and YNNKEL (reference sequence). The CDR3 totals 13 residues. The ends lost 0 bases at V and 11 bases at J; junction bases unmatched: 4. For the CDR3, the DNA is TGTGCCAGCAGCCAAGATGTAGGACAGGGGCAGTATTTT. Translated: CASSQDVGQGQYF.

This clonotype was counted at least ten times. DNA of the CDR3: TGCGCCAGCAGCTTCAGGGGGCCTGGGGACTATGGCTACACCTTC. Protein sequence: CASSFRGPGDYGYTF. The chain recombines TRBV5-1 with TRBJ1-2; 8 bases are shared with TRBD1. Germline lookup yields CDR1 SGHRS and CDR2 YFSETQ. CDR3 length: 15 residues. V was pared by 2 bases and J by 3 bases, with 6 bases of the junction left unmatched.

V usage is TRBV5-1 and J usage is TRBJ2-5; 7 nucleotides line up with TRBD2. J gave up 0 bases and V 2 bases, and 7 bases lay outside the gene matches. The CDR3 contains 16 residues. The germline V gene has CDR1 SGHRS and CDR2 YFSETQ. CDR3 sequence (DNA): TGCGCCAGCAGCTTCGGGGGGACTTCGTACCAAGAGACCCAGTACTTC. Amino acids: CASSFGGTSYQETQYF.

This clonotype was counted between two and nine times. This chain's CDR3 is CASSPASVGGYGYTF. The CDR3 region has the DNA TGTGCCAGCTCACCCGCGTCGGTGGGGGGGTATGGCTACACCTTC. The chain combines TRBV18 with TRBJ1-2; possibly TRBD1 for D (5 bases). Trimming pared 3 bases from V and 5 bases from J, leaving 16 bases between. From germline, CDR1 is KGHSH and CDR2 LQKENI. This CDR3 has 15 residues.

At least ten counts were recorded for this clonotype. The rearrangement links TRBV20-1 to TRBJ2-3; D uncertain. In germline, CDR1 is DFQATT, CDR2 SNEGSKA (reference sequence). The CDR3 runs 13 residues. Trimming cost V 1 base and J 0 bases, with 5 bases left between them. This chain's CDR3 is CSARVDSTDTQYF. In DNA form, the CDR3 reads TGCAGTGCTAGAGTCGACAGCACAGATACGCAGTATTTT.

The CDR3 nucleotides are TGTGCCAGCAGCTTGTTCGTGGAGAACACCGGGGAGCTGTTTTTT. It translates to CASSLFVENTGELFF. The rearrangement links TRBV5-5 to TRBJ2-2; D gene ambiguous. Germline V lookup: CDR1 SGHKS, CDR2 YYEKEE (reference sequence). The CDR3 is 15 residues long. The V gene lost 1 base and the J gene lost 1 base, with 8 bases spanning the gap.

V gene TRBV20-1 combines with J gene TRBJ1-2; D unclear. V shed 5 bases and J shed 2 bases, with 9 bases lying between them. Germline V lookup: CDR1 DFQATT, CDR2 SNEGSKA (reference sequence). The CDR3 length is 12 residues. The CDR3 DNA sequence: TGCAGTGCTCAATCTGGCAACTATGGCTACACCTTC. Its protein product is CSAQSGNYGYTF.

The V and J genes are TRBV7-2 and TRBJ2-1, with 8 nucleotides matching TRBD2. J was trimmed by 0 bases and V by 5 bases; bases with no gene match: 6. This CDR3 has 16 amino acids. CDR1 SGHTA and CDR2 FQGNSA come from the germline V gene. Here the CDR3 DNA reads TGTGCCAGCAGCCTTAGCGGGGAGAGCTCCTACAATGAGCAGTTCTTC. Its protein is CASSLSGESSYNEQFF.

This clonotype was seen more than once but under ten times. CDR3 sequence (DNA): TGTGCCAGCAGCCAAGAGTTCTCTTTTTGGGATTCCTACAATGAGCAGTTCTTC. It yields the protein CASSQEFSFWDSYNEQFF. The J gene is TRBJ2-1, the V gene TRBV14, with D hard to call. Trimming stripped 0 bases from V and 1 base from J, with 16 bases between. CDR3 size: 18 residues. Germline CDR1 reads SGHDN; CDR2 reads FVKESK.

For this clonotype: The junction departs from germline at one end; a sequencing error may be responsible. The chain combines TRBV28 with TRBJ2-2, with D perhaps TRBD2 (6 bases). This CDR3 region has 15 residues. Looked up from germline, CDR1 is MDHEN and CDR2 is SYDVKM. The CDR3 loop reads CASSLLLAKTGELFF. CDR3 in DNA: TGTGCCAGCAGTCTACTTCTAGCGAAGACCGGGGAGCTGTTTTTT.

Only a few counts were recorded for this clonotype. The V and J genes are TRBV29-1 and TRBJ1-4; D may be TRBD1 (5 bases). The CDR3 runs to 12 residues. V was trimmed by 8 bases and J by 7 bases, leaving 14 bases between them. The germline CDR1 and CDR2 sequences are SQVTM and ANQGSEA. CDR3 protein: CSSRGGGEKLFF. CDR3 bases: TGCAGCTCTAGGGGTGGGGGTGAAAAACTGTTTTTT.

With respect to this clonotype: It is unclear where the CDR3 begins or ends on the DNA, so no DNA is shown, and the CDR3 is as TCRdb lists it. The V gene is TRBV21-1, the J gene TRBJ2-1. TRBV21-1 is a documented pseudogene. Inclusive of both ends, the CDR3 amounts to 16 amino acids. The CDR3 loop reads CASSNFGQGSYNEQFF.

The rearrangement uses TRBV20-1 and TRBJ2-3; the D gene could be TRBD1 or TRBD2 (5 bases each). This CDR3 has 14 residues. V lost 6 bases to trimming and J lost 1 base, with 14 bases between them. CDR1 is DFQATT and CDR2 is SNEGSKA in the germline V gene (reference sequence). CDR3 residues: CSANLLGGTDTQYF. The DNA for the CDR3 is TGCAGTGCCAACCTACTAGGGGGCACAGATACGCAGTATTTT.

The count of this clonotype is one. The chain is built from TRBV11-2 and TRBJ2-1; perhaps TRBD2 as D (5 bases). Trimming pared 0 bases from V and 5 bases from J, leaving 14 bases between. Germline V gives CDR1 SGHAT, CDR2 FQNNGV. This CDR3 spans 16 amino acids. The CDR3 sequence: CASSLEASMRDNEQFF. The CDR3 DNA reads as TGTGCCAGCAGCTTAGAAGCAAGTATGAGGGACAATGAGCAGTTCTTC.

The CDR3 DNA reads TGTGCCAGCAGTGAGTTGAGGCAGGGCCAAGGGGGTACTGAAGCTTTCTTT. It yields the protein CASSELRQGQGGTEAFF. The chain carries TRBV6-1 and TRBJ1-1, with D perhaps matching TRBD1 (6 bases). The CDR3 covers 17 residues. V was shortened by 3 bases and J by 5 bases, with 22 bases between the two germline ends. Germline-derived CDR1 and CDR2 are MNHNS and SASEGT.

In its sample, this clonotype was seen many times. The chain joins TRBV28 to TRBJ2-5, with D perhaps matching TRBD2 (5 bases). Germline assignment: CDR1 MDHEN and CDR2 SYDVKM. This CDR3 region has 14 residues. V was shortened by 5 bases and J by 5 bases, with 15 bases between the two germline ends. Here the CDR3 reads CASSLLAPKETQYF. The DNA for the CDR3 is TGTGCCAGCAGTCTCCTAGCCCCCAAGGAGACCCAGTACTTC.

J is TRBJ2-1 and V is TRBV4-3; 8 bases fit TRBD2. Germline trimming cut 2 bases from V and 7 bases from J; bases unmatched to any gene: 10. This CDR3 is 16 amino acids long. Germline V CDR1 and CDR2: LGHNA, YSLEER. The CDR3 loop reads CASSQHLAGEGNEQFF. CDR3 in DNA: TGCGCCAGCAGCCAACACCTAGCGGGCGAAGGGAATGAGCAGTTCTTC.

The rearrangement links TRBV6-1 to TRBJ1-5, with D possibly matching TRBD1 (5 bases). Trimming pared 4 bases from V and 0 bases from J, leaving 16 bases between. The CDR3 runs to 17 residues. Germline CDR1 MNHNS, CDR2 SASEGT. CDR3 DNA sequence: TGTGCCAGCAGTGCTTCCGGGGGGGACCCTAGCAATCAGCCCCAGCATTTT. It specifies CASSASGGDPSNQPQHF.

The genes are TRBV4-2 and TRBJ1-1; the D is unclear. Trimming shortened V by 0 bases and J by 3 bases, and 8 bases separated the two germline ends. CDR1 is LGHNA, CDR2 YNFKEQ, per germline. The CDR3 runs 14 residues. The CDR3 protein is CASSQDRLDTEAFF. DNA of the CDR3: TGTGCCAGCAGCCAAGATCGTCTGGACACTGAAGCTTTCTTT.

CDR3 region: CASSLDRPSGGTQYF. In nucleotides, the CDR3 is TGTGCCAGCAGCTTAGATCGGCCTAGCGGGGGAACGCAGTATTTT. This chain connects TRBV11-2 to TRBJ2-3, with 10 bases matching TRBD2. V lost 0 bases, J lost 9 bases, and 6 bases stayed unmatched. The length of the CDR3 is 15 residues. The germline CDR1 and CDR2 sequences are SGHAT and FQNNGV.